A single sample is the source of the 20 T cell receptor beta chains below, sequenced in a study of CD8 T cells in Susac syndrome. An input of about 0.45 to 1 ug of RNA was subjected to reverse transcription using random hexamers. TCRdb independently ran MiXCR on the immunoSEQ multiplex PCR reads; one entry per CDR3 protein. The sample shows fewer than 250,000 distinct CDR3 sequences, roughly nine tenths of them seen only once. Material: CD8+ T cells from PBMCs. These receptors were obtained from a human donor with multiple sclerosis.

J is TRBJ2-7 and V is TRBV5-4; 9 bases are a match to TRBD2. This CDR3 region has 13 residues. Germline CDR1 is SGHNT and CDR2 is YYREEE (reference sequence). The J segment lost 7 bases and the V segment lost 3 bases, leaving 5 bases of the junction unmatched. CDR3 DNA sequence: TGTGCCAGCAGCTCCGGGACTAGCTCGGAGCAGTACTTC. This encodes CASSSGTSSEQYF.

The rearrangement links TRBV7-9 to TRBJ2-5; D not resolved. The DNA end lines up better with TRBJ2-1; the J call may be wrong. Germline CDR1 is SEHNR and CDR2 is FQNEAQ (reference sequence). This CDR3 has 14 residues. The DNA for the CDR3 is TGTGCCAGCAGCTTAACGGGCGGCCAAGAGACCCAGTTCTTC. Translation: CASSLTGGQETQFF.

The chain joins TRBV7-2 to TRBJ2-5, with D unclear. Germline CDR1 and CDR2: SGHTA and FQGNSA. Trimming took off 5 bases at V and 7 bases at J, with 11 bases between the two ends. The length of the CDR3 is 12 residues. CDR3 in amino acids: CASSGVGRTQYF. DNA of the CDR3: TGTGCCAGCAGCGGAGTGGGTCGGACCCAGTACTTC. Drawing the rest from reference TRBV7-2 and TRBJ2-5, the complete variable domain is GAGVSQSPSNKVTEKGKDVELRCDPISGHTALYWYRQSLGQGLEFLIYFQGNSAPDKSGLPSDRFSAERTGGSVSTLTIQRTQQEDSAVYLCASSGVGRTQYFGPGTRLLVL.

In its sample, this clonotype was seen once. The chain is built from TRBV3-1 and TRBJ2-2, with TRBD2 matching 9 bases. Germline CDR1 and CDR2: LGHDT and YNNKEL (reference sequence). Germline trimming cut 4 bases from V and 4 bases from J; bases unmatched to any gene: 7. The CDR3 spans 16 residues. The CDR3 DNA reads TGTGCCAGCAGCCCAAGACTAGCGGCTCTCACCGGGGAGCTGTTTTTT. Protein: CASSPRLAALTGELFF. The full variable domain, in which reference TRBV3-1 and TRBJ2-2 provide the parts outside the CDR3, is DTAVSQTPKYLVTQMGNDKSIKCEQNLGHDTMYWYKQDSKKFLKIMFSYNNKELIINETVPNRFSPKSPDKAHLNLHINSLELGDSAVYFCASSPRLAALTGELFFGEGSRLTVL.

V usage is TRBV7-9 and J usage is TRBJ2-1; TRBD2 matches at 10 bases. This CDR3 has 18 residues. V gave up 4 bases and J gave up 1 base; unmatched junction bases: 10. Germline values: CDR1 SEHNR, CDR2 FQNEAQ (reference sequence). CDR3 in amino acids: CASSSPRGSGRSYNEQFF. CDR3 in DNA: TGTGCCAGCAGCTCTCCTCGGGGTAGCGGGAGGTCCTACAATGAGCAGTTCTTC.

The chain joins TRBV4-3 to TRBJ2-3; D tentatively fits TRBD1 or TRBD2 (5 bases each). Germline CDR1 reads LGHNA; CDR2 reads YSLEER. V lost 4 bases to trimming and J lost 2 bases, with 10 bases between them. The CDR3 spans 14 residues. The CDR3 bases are TGCGCCAGCAGCCCGGGACCTTCCACAGATACGCAGTATTTT. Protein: CASSPGPSTDTQYF.

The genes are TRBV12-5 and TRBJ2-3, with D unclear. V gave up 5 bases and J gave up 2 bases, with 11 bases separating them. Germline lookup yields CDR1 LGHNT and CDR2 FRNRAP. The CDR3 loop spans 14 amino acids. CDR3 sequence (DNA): TGTGCTAGTGGTCCCGGATTCACCACAGATACGCAGTATTTT. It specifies CASGPGFTTDTQYF.

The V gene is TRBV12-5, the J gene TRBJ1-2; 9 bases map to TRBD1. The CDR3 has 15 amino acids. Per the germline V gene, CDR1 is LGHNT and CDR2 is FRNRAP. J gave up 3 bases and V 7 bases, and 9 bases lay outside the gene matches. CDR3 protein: CASDRGTGIHYGYTF. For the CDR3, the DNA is TGTGCTAGTGATCGCGGGACAGGGATCCACTATGGCTACACCTTC.

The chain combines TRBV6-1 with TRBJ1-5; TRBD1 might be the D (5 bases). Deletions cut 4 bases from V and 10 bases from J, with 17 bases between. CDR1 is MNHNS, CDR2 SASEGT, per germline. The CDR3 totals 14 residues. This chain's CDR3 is CASSVRDLGHPQHF. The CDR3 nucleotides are TGTGCCAGCAGTGTCCGGGACCTGGGCCACCCCCAGCATTTT.

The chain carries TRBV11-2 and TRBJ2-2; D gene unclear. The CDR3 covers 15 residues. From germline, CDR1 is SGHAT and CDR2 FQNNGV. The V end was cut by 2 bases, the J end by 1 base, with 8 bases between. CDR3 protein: CASSLLSGNTGELFF. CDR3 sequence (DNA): TGTGCCAGCAGCTTACTCTCTGGGAACACCGGGGAGCTGTTTTTT.

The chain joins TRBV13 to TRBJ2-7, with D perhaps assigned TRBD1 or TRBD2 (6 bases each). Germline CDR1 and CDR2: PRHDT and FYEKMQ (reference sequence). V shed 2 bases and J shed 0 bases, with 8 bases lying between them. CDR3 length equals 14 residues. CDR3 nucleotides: TGTGCCAGCAGCTTAAGGGGGGACTCCTACGAGCAGTACTTC. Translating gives CASSLRGDSYEQYF. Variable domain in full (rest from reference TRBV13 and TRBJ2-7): AAGVIQSPRHLIKEKRETATLKCYPIPRHDTVYWYQQGPGQDPQFLISFYEKMQSDKGSIPDRFSAQQFSDYHSELNMSSLELGDSALYFCASSLRGDSYEQYFGPGTRLTVT.

The CDR3 DNA sequence: TGTGCCAGCAGTTACGAGTACCAAGAGACCCAGTACTTC. Its protein is CASSYEYQETQYF. The V and J genes are TRBV6-6 and TRBJ2-5; no firm D call. Germline values: CDR1 MNHNY, CDR2 SVGAGI (reference sequence). V was pared by 2 bases and J by 0 bases, with 4 bases between. CDR3 length equals 13 residues.

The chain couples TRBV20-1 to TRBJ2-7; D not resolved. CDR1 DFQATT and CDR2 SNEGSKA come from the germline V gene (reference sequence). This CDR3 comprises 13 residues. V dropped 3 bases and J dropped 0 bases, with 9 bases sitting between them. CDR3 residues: CSASQQSSYEQYF. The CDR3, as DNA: TGCAGTGCTAGCCAACAGAGCTCCTACGAGCAGTACTTC.

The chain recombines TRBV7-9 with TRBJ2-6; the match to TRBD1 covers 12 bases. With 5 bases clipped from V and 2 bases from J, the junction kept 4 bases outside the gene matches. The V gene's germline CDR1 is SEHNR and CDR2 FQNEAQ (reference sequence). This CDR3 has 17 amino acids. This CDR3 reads CASSGDRGPTGANVLTF. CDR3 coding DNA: TGTGCCAGCAGCGGGGACAGGGGGCCTACTGGGGCCAACGTCCTGACTTTC.

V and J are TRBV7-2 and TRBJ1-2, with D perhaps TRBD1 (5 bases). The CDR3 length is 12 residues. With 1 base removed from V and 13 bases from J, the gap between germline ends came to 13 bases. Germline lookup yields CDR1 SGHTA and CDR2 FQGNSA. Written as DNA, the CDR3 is TGTGCCAGCAGCTTAGGAGGGACTGAGCGCACCTTC. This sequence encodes CASSLGGTERTF.

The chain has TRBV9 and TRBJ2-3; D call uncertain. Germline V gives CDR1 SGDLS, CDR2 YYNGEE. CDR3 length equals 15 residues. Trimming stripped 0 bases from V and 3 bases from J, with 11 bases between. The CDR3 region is CASSVAAILTDTQYF. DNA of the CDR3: TGTGCCAGCAGCGTAGCCGCAATACTGACAGATACGCAGTATTTT.

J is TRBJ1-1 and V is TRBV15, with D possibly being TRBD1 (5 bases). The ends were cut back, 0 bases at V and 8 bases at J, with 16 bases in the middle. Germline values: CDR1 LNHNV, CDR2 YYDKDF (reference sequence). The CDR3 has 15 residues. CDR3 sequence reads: CATSRDRMGGGEAFF. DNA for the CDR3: TGTGCCACCAGCAGAGATCGGATGGGGGGAGGCGAAGCTTTCTTT. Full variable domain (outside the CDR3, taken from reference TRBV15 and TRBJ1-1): DAMVIQNPRYQVTQFGKPVTLSCSQTLNHNVMYWYQQKSSQAPKLLFHYYDKDFNNEADTPDNFQSRRPNTSFCFLDIRSPGLGDTAMYLCATSRDRMGGGEAFFGQGTRLTVV.

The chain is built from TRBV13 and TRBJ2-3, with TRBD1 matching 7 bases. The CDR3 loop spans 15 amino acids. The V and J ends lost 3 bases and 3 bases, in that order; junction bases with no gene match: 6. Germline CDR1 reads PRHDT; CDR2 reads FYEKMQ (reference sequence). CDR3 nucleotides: TGTGCCAGCAGCTTGAGCCAGGGGGTGACAGATACGCAGTATTTT. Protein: CASSLSQGVTDTQYF.

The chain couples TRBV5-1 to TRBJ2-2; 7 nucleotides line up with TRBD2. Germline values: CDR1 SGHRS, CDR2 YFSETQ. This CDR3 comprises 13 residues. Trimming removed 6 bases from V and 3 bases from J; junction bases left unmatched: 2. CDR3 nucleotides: TGCGCCAGCATCAGCGGGGACACCGGGGAGCTGTTTTTT. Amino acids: CASISGDTGELFF.

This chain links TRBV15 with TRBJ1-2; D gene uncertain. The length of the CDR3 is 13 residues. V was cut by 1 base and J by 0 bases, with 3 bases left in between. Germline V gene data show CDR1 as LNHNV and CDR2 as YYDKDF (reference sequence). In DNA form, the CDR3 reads TGTGCCACCAGCAGAGGCTCTAACTATGGCTACACCTTC. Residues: CATSRGSNYGYTF.